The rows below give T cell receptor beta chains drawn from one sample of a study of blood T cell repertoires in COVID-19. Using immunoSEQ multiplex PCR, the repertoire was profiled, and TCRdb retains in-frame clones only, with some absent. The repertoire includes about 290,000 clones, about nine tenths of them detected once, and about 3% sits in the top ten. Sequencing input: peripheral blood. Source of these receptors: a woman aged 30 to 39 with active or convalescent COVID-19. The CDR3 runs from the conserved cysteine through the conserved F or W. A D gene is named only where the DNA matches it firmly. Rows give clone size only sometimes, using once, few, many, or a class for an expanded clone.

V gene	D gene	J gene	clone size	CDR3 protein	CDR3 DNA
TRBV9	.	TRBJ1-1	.	CASSVPPAIHTEAFF	TGTGCCAGCAGCGTACCACCCGCGATTCACACTGAAGCTTTCTTT
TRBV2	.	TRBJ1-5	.	CASSVAPGDQPQHF	TGTGCCAGCAGTGTGGCCCCGGGAGATCAGCCCCAGCATTTT
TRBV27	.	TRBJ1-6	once	CASRLEGMGHYNSPLHF	TGTGCCAGCAGACTAGAGGGTATGGGACACTATAATTCACCCCTCCACTTT
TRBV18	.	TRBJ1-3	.	CASSSRQAPGNTIYF	TGTGCCAGCTCATCTCGACAGGCCCCTGGAAACACCATATATTTT
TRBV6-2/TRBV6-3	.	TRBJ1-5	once	CASSTFFQGTKQPQHF	TGTGCCAGCAGTACCTTTTTCCAGGGGACGAAGCAGCCCCAGCATTTT
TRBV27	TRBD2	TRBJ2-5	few	CASSFLGAGGRGQETQYF	TGTGCCAGCAGTTTCCTAGGTGCGGGGGGGCGGGGCCAAGAGACCCAGTACTTC
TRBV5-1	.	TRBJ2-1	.	CASSTLTGRGGEAYNEQFF	TGCGCCAGCAGCACCCTGACAGGCCGAGGGGGAGAGGCGTACAATGAGCAGTTCTTC
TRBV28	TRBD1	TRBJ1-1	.	CASTDMTGTMNTEAFF	TGTGCCAGCACCGATATGACAGGGACAATGAACACTGAAGCTTTCTTT
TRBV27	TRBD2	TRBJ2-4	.	CASSPGLAGIFAKNIQYF	TGTGCCAGCAGTCCGGGTCTAGCGGGGATATTCGCCAAAAACATTCAGTACTTC
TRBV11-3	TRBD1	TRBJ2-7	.	CASSLTGQTYEQYF	TGTGCCAGCAGCCTCACGGGACAGACCTACGAGCAGTACTTC
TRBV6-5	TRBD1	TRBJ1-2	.	CASRRPGQGHGYTF	TGTGCCAGCAGGAGACCGGGACAGGGACATGGCTACACCTTC
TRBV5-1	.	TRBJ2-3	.	CASRIEPAKDTQYF	TGCGCCAGCAGAATAGAACCCGCGAAAGATACGCAGTATTTT
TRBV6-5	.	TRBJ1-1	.	CASSTSGNTEAFF	TGTGCCAGCAGCACATCGGGGAACACTGAAGCTTTCTTT
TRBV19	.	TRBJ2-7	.	CAGSIGREREQYF	TGTGCCGGTAGTATAGGGAGAGAGCGCGAGCAGTACTTC
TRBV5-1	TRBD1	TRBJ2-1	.	CASSPRVLTGGTYNEQFF	TGCGCCAGCAGTCCGAGGGTACTTACAGGGGGAACCTACAATGAGCAGTTCTTC
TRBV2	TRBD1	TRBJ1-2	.	CASRGTAPNYGYTF	TGTGCCAGCAGGGGGACAGCCCCTAACTATGGCTACACCTTC
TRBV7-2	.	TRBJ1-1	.	CASSLGYGTEAFF	TGTGCCAGCAGTCTAGGATACGGAACTGAAGCTTTCTTT
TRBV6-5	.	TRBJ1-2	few	CASSYRGYGYTF	TGTGCCAGCAGTTACAGGGGCTATGGCTACACCTTC
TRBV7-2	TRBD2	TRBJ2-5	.	CASSLRLAGGVETQYF	TGTGCCAGCAGCTTAAGACTAGCGGGGGGGGTGGAGACCCAGTACTTC
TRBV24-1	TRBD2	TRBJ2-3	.	CATSKAGTDTQYF	TGTGCCACCAGTAAAGCGGGGACAGATACGCAGTATTTT
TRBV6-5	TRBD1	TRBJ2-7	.	CASRRQGISHEQYF	TGTGCCAGCAGAAGACAGGGAATTTCCCACGAGCAGTACTTC
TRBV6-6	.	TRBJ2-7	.	CASNGPGGTYEQYF	TGTGCCAGCAACGGACCCGGCGGGACCTACGAGCAGTACTTC
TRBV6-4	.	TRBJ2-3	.	CASSVQYGDTQYF	TGTGCCAGCAGTGTCCAATACGGGGATACGCAGTATTTT
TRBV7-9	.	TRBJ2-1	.	CASSPSQGWSYNEQFF	TGTGCCAGCAGCCCCAGCCAGGGATGGTCCTACAATGAGCAGTTCTTC
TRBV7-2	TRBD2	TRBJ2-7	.	CASSYVGGGGTSSYEQYF	TGTGCCAGCAGCTATGTCGGCGGGGGAGGGACTAGCTCCTACGAGCAGTACTTC
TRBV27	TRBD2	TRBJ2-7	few	CASSFGGVAGEQYF	TGTGCCAGCAGTTTCGGGGGAGTAGCGGGCGAGCAGTACTTC
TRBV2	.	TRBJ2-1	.	CASTGNNEQFF	TGTGCCAGCACGGGGAACAATGAGCAGTTCTTC
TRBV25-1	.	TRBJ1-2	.	CASSEMWTEEDGYTF	TGTGCCAGCAGTGAAATGTGGACAGAGGAAGATGGCTACACCTTC
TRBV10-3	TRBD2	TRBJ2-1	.	CATWTSGNEQFF	TGTGCCACTTGGACTAGCGGCAATGAGCAGTTCTTC
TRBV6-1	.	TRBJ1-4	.	CASSDSVTNEKLFF	TGTGCCAGCAGTGATTCGGTAACTAATGAAAAACTGTTTTTT
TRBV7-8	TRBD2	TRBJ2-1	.	CASTLTVGLAANEQFF	TGTGCCAGCACCCTCACGGTAGGACTAGCGGCCAATGAGCAGTTCTTC
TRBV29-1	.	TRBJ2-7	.	CSVEEGSYPYEQYF	TGCAGCGTTGAAGAGGGGAGCTACCCCTACGAGCAGTACTTC
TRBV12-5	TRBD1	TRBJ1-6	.	CASTRDRGPLHF	TGTGCTAGTACCCGGGACAGGGGACCCCTCCACTTT
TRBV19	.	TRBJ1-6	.	CASSTLTGSNSPLHF	TGTGCCAGTAGTACCTTGACAGGATCGAATTCACCCCTCCACTTT
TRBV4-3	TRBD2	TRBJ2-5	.	CASSQGTSQETQYF	TGCGCCAGCAGCCAAGGGACTAGCCAAGAGACCCAGTACTTC
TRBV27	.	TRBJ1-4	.	CASSPPGEKLFF	TGTGCCAGCAGTCCCCCAGGAGAAAAACTGTTTTTT
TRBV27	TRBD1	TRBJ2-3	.	CASSLEWDRVPDTQYF	TGTGCCAGCAGTTTAGAGTGGGACAGGGTCCCAGATACGCAGTATTTT
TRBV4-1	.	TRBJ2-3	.	CASSQVGARDTQYF	TGCGCCAGCAGCCAAGTAGGAGCCCGAGATACGCAGTATTTT
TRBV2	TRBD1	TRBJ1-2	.	CASSGQGTSGYTF	TGTGCCAGCAGTGGACAGGGGACCTCTGGCTACACCTTC
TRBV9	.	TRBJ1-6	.	CASSDRNSPLHF	TGTGCCAGCAGCGACAGGAATTCACCCCTCCACTTT
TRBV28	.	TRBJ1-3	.	CASIFVTDSGNTIYF	TGTGCCAGCATATTTGTGACAGACTCTGGAAACACCATATATTTT
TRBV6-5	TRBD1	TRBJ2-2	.	CASRTGGGGELFF	TGTGCCAGCCGAACAGGGGGCGGCGGGGAGCTGTTTTTT
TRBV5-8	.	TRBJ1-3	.	CASSLSTISGNTIYF	TGTGCCAGCAGCTTGAGTACAATCTCTGGAAACACCATATATTTT
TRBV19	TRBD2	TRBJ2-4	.	CASSIGPGGVKNIQYF	TGTGCCAGTAGTATAGGCCCTGGGGGGGTCAAAAACATTCAGTACTTC
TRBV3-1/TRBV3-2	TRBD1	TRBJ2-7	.	CASSRGGTGYYEQYF	TGTGCCAGCAGCCGTGGTGGGACAGGGTACTACGAGCAGTACTTC
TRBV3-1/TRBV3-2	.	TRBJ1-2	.	CASSPSVGVIYGYTF	TGTGCCAGCAGCCCTTCGGTGGGCGTAATCTATGGCTACACCTTC
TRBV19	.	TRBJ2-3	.	CASSTFLGGTDTQYF	TGTGCCAGTAGTACCTTCCTAGGCGGAACAGATACGCAGTATTTT